The rows below give T cell receptor beta chains drawn from one sample of a study of early T cells in non-severe SARS-CoV-2 infection. TCRdb used MiXCR to reprocess the 5' RACE reads, holding one entry per CDR3 protein. The repertoire holds over 60,000 distinct CDR3 sequences, with about 11% as singletons. The sequencing here drew on whole blood, taken at baseline. Source of these receptors: an adult who was a healthcare worker with PCR-confirmed SARS-CoV-2 infection or an uninfected control (not recorded which). The CDR3 runs from the conserved cysteine through the conserved F or W. D genes are given only for firm matches. Rows may omit the clone size; those that give it use once, few, many or a size class.

v_call	j_call	clone_size	d_call	cdr3_nt	cdr3_aa
TRBV3-1	TRBJ2-5	many	TRBD2	TGTGCCAGCAGCCCTAACCGGGGGGGCCAAGAGACCCAGTACTTC	CASSPNRGGQETQYF
TRBV3-1	TRBJ1-1	few	TRBD1	TGTGCCAGCAGCCGACCCGGGACAGGGGTATCTGTCACTGAAGCTTTCTTT	CASSRPGTGVSVTEAFF
TRBV20-1	TRBJ1-1	.	.	TGCAGTGCCGTATCAGGGCCCGGGGCTTTCTTT	CSAVSGPGAFF
TRBV11-1	TRBJ2-3	many	TRBD1	TGTGCCAGCAGCGGACGGACAGGGGGGAAGAACACAGATACGCAGTATTTT	CASSGRTGGKNTDTQYF
TRBV12-3/TRBV12-4	TRBJ2-1	.	TRBD2	TGTGCCAGCAGCTATTCGGGACTAGCTGGTCGCAATGAGCAGTTCTTC	CASSYSGLAGRNEQFF
TRBV6-2/TRBV6-3	TRBJ1-1	.	.	TGTGCCAGCAGTTGGGGGTACACTGAAGCTTTCTTT	CASSWGYTEAFF
TRBV4-3	TRBJ1-2	.	.	TGCGCCAGCAGCCATGGAACAGCTAACTATGGCTACACCTTC	CASSHGTANYGYTF
TRBV18	TRBJ2-2	many	.	TGTGCCAGCTCGACGGAGGGAACAGGGGCCGCGGTTGAGCTGTTTTTT	CASSTEGTGAAVELFF
TRBV7-6	TRBJ2-5	few	TRBD1	TGTGCCTCGTGGGACAGGTACCAAGAGACCCAGTACTTC	CASWDRYQETQYF
TRBV12-3/TRBV12-4	TRBJ1-1	many	.	TGTGCCAGCAGAGAAAGACAGGTTCGGGAGACTGAAGCTTTCTTT	CASRERQVRETEAFF
TRBV7-9	TRBJ1-2	many	.	TGTGCCAGCAGCTTAGCGCACGGCTACACCTTC	CASSLAHGYTF
TRBV27	TRBJ2-3	.	TRBD1	TGTGCCAGCAGTAACCGGGACAGGAGCACAGATACGCAGTATTTT	CASSNRDRSTDTQYF
TRBV18	TRBJ1-1	.	TRBD1	TGTGCCAGCTCACGAGGGACAGGACGTAATGAAGCTTTCTTT	CASSRGTGRNEAFF
TRBV11-2	TRBJ1-1	.	TRBD1	TGTGCCAGCAGCTCAATACAGGGGAGGACTGAAGCTTTCTTT	CASSSIQGRTEAFF
TRBV6-2/TRBV6-3	TRBJ2-3	.	.	TGTGCCAGCAGCGATACTACGGATACGCAGTATTTT	CASSDTTDTQYF
TRBV7-9	TRBJ1-1	.	.	TGTGCCAGCAGCTTAGCCCAGGCGGAGGGCACTGAAGCTTTCTTT	CASSLAQAEGTEAFF
TRBV2	TRBJ1-5	once	TRBD1	TGTGCCAGCAGGGATAGACAGGGGCCCTGTCAGCCCCAGCATTTT	CASRDRQGPCQPQHF
TRBV4-2	TRBJ1-4	few	.	TGTGCCAGCAGCCAATTTGCAACTAATGAAAAACTGTTTTTT	CASSQFATNEKLFF
TRBV12-3/TRBV12-4	TRBJ1-5	.	.	TGTGCCAGCAGTTCCGGAGATCTGCCCCAGCATTTT	CASSSGDLPQHF
TRBV24-1	TRBJ1-2	few	.	TGTGCCACCAGTCAGGGCCCCAGCTATGGCTACACCTTC	CATSQGPSYGYTF
TRBV18	TRBJ1-1	.	.	TGTGCCAGCTCACCACCGTTGGGTAACGCTGAAGCTTTCTTT	CASSPPLGNAEAFF
TRBV20-1	TRBJ1-3	many	TRBD1	TGCAGTGCTAGTAACAACAGGGGAAGCTCTGGAAACACCATATATTTT	CSASNNRGSSGNTIYF
TRBV18	TRBJ1-1	.	.	TGTGCCAGCTCACCACAGGGGGAGAATGAAGCTTTCTTT	CASSPQGENEAFF
TRBV20-1	TRBJ2-5	few	TRBD2	TGCAGTGCTGAACCTGGGGCGGGGGTCGGAAAGACCCAGTACTTC	CSAEPGAGVGKTQYF
TRBV12-3/TRBV12-4	TRBJ1-6	many	TRBD1	TGTGCCAGCAGTTCCGGACAGGGGATTTCACCCCTCCACTTT	CASSSGQGISPLHF
TRBV11-2	TRBJ1-6	many	.	TGTGCCAGCAGCTTACCCGTAGAATCACCCCTCCACTTT	CASSLPVESPLHF
TRBV12-5	TRBJ2-1	.	.	TGTGCTAGTGGTCTACAAGGTGAGCAGTTCTTC	CASGLQGEQFF
TRBV12-3/TRBV12-4	TRBJ2-7	few	TRBD1	TGTGCCAGCAGTTCCGCCCGGGACAGGGACGCAGAGCAGTACTTC	CASSSARDRDAEQYF
TRBV20-1	TRBJ2-3	many	TRBD2	TGCAGTGCTGGGCCCGGGGGGATCACAGATACGCAGTATTTT	CSAGPGGITDTQYF
TRBV2	TRBJ1-5	.	.	TGTGCCAGCAGGCTAGGGGGAAGTCCAACATGGCCCCAGCATTTT	CASRLGGSPTWPQHF
TRBV12-3/TRBV12-4	TRBJ1-1	few	.	TGTGCCAGCAGGAAGGGAGCCTTGAACACTGAAGCTTTCTTT	CASRKGALNTEAFF
TRBV2	TRBJ1-5	many	.	TGTGCCAGCAGTGATCTCGTGCCGGGTCAGCCCCAGCATTTT	CASSDLVPGQPQHF
TRBV19	TRBJ1-1	few	.	TGTGCCAGTAGTGTGCAGATGAACACTGAAGCTTTCTTT	CASSVQMNTEAFF
TRBV12-3/TRBV12-4	TRBJ1-5	many	TRBD1	TGTGCCAGCAGGACAGGGGCTGACGGCAATCAGCCCCAGCATTTT	CASRTGADGNQPQHF
TRBV2	TRBJ1-2	many	TRBD1	TGTGCCAGCAGTGAAGGGTCGACAGGGTTCTATGGCTACACCTTC	CASSEGSTGFYGYTF
TRBV12-5	TRBJ2-5	many	.	TGTGCTAGTGGTACGAACGCCCTGTCGGAGACCCAGTACTTC	CASGTNALSETQYF
TRBV11-2	TRBJ2-4	many	.	TGTGCCAGTTCCGTGGGCCCCAAGGACATTCAGTACTTC	CASSVGPKDIQYF
TRBV27	TRBJ2-1	few	.	TGTGCCAGCAGTTTGGCACCATCCAATGAGCAGTTCTTC	CASSLAPSNEQFF
TRBV6-1	TRBJ2-7	medium-sized	.	TGTGCCAGCAGACCCGGGCCCAACTACGAGCAGTACTTC	CASRPGPNYEQYF
TRBV12-3/TRBV12-4	TRBJ1-2	.	.	TGTGCCAGCAGTTTAGGAGGGCCGGACTATGGCTACACCTTC	CASSLGGPDYGYTF
TRBV11-2	TRBJ1-1	few	.	TGTGCCAGCAGCTATGGTGTGTCCACTGAAGCTTTCTTT	CASSYGVSTEAFF
TRBV6-2/TRBV6-3	TRBJ1-4	many	TRBD1	TGTGCCAGCAGATTCGGGACGGGACAGATCGTTGCAACTAATGAAAAACTTTTTTTT	CASRFGTGQIVATNEKLFF
TRBV5-1	TRBJ1-6	few	TRBD1	TGCGCCAGCAGCTTGTCCGGACAGGGGATTTCACCCCTCCACTTT	CASSLSGQGISPLHF
TRBV19	TRBJ1-4	.	.	TGTGCCAGTAACGTCCCGGGGACCGTGGAAAAACTGTTTTTT	CASNVPGTVEKLFF
TRBV2	TRBJ1-1	.	.	TGTGCCAGCAGAGTGACAGAAAGGAACACTGAAGCTTTCTTT	CASRVTERNTEAFF
TRBV14	TRBJ2-3	few	TRBD2	TGTGCCAGCAGCCAAGATGTAGCGGGGGCGACAGATACGCAGTATTTT	CASSQDVAGATDTQYF
TRBV7-9	TRBJ1-1	few	.	TGTGCCAGCAGCATATACAGTCGCATGGCTTTCTTT	CASSIYSRMAFF
TRBV7-9	TRBJ2-3	few	.	TGTGCCAGCAGGGTCGGCGGAGATACGCAGTATTTT	CASRVGGDTQYF